The clone carrying this TCR beta chain was found a few times. A read error may account for a junction end that differs from germline. CDR1 and CDR2 (germline): DFQATT, SNEGSKA (reference sequence). The CDR3 runs 17 residues. Unique molecular identifiers were used to barcode this TCRbeta library. TCRdb ran MiXCR on the PCR reads and lists one entry per CDR3 protein. Among under 300,000 distinct CDR3 sequences listed, about 9.6% were seen once. This entry belongs to a study of T-cell reconstitution after alpha-beta-depleted transplantation in children. This sequence was found in a human donor who donated a stem cell graft to a child with SCID. The rearrangement uses TRBV20-1 and TRBJ2-1; the match to TRBD1 covers 7 bases. Specimen: PBMCs from the stem cell graft donor, collected from the stem cell graft. CDR3 nucleotide sequence: TGCTGTGCTAGAGATCGAGTTAAGGGACAGAGTTACAATGAGCAGTTCTTC. This sequence encodes CCARDRVKGQSYNEQFF.